Listed below are T cell receptor beta chains from one sample, sequenced in a study of cytomegalovirus exposure and HLA in healthy donors. Using immunoSEQ multiplex PCR, the repertoire was profiled, and TCRdb retains in-frame clones only, with some absent. Among 150,000 to 200,000 clones, around 88% were seen once, and the ten largest hold about 1.6%. Source material: PBMCs. The receptors come from a woman aged 18-29 years in good health and CMV-seronegative. Both conserved end residues are part of each CDR3. D genes are given only for firm matches. Some rows have no size entry. The others give once, few or many, or a class for an expanded clone.

clone size | J gene | V gene | D gene | CDR3 protein | CDR3 DNA
NA | TRBJ1-6 | TRBV30 | NA | CAWRIMPSPPNSPLHF | TGTGCCTGGAGGATAATGCCGAGTCCCCCAAATTCACCCCTCCACTTT
NA | TRBJ1-2 | TRBV6-1 | NA | CASSEKLYGYTF | TGTGCCAGCAGTGAAAAACTCTATGGCTACACCTTC
NA | TRBJ1-3 | TRBV19 | TRBD1 | CASTTTGGGNTIYF | TGTGCCAGTACCACGACAGGGGGGGGAAACACCATATATTTT
once | TRBJ2-1 | TRBV7-7 | TRBD2 | CASSLGSGGPYNEQFF | TGTGCCAGCAGCTTAGGGAGCGGGGGCCCCTACAATGAGCAGTTCTTC
NA | TRBJ1-4 | TRBV18 | TRBD1 | CASSPRRTGEEKLFF | TGTGCCAGCTCACCACGACGGACAGGGGAGGAAAAACTGTTTTTT
NA | TRBJ1-1 | TRBV19 | TRBD1 | CASMTGGNTEAFF | TGTGCCAGTATGACAGGGGGAAACACTGAAGCTTTCTTT
NA | TRBJ1-4 | TRBV6-5 | NA | CASVTGHEKLFF | TGTGCCAGCGTCACGGGTCATGAAAAACTGTTTTTT
once | TRBJ2-5 | TRBV11-2 | NA | CASSLSDGGQETQYF | TGTGCCAGCAGCTTATCCGACGGAGGGCAAGAGACCCAGTACTTC
NA | TRBJ1-5 | TRBV5-1 | TRBD1 | CASSLEGQAIQPQHF | TGCGCCAGCAGCTTGGAGGGACAGGCAATTCAGCCCCAGCATTTT
NA | TRBJ2-7 | TRBV6-1 | TRBD1 | CASRGTGMNEQYF | TGTGCCAGCAGGGGGACAGGGATGAACGAGCAGTACTTC
NA | TRBJ2-7 | TRBV5-4 | NA | CASSSQQGSTKYF | TGTGCCAGCAGCTCCCAACAGGGTAGTACAAAGTACTTC
NA | TRBJ1-2 | TRBV7-3 | NA | CASSSQGGSQGYGYTF | TGTGCCAGCAGCTCACAAGGCGGTTCCCAAGGCTATGGCTACACCTTC
NA | TRBJ2-5 | TRBV7-2 | TRBD2 | CASSVLAGGWETQYF | TGTGCCAGCAGCGTCCTAGCGGGAGGTTGGGAGACCCAGTACTTC
NA | TRBJ2-1 | TRBV4-2 | NA | CASSQDRTGVTHEQFF | TGTGCCAGCAGCCAAGATAGAACGGGAGTTACTCATGAGCAGTTCTTC
NA | TRBJ2-7 | TRBV5-1 | NA | CASSLGTASYEQYF | TGCGCCAGCAGCCTAGGGACTGCTTCCTACGAGCAGTACTTC
NA | TRBJ2-2 | TRBV12-5 | NA | CASGLPRGLTGELFF | TGTGCTAGTGGTTTGCCCAGAGGGTTAACCGGGGAGCTGTTTTTT
NA | TRBJ2-1 | TRBV5-1 | TRBD2 | CASSLVGTSEVEQFF | TGCGCCAGCAGCTTGGTCGGGACTAGCGAGGTTGAGCAGTTCTTC
NA | TRBJ2-7 | TRBV5-1 | TRBD2 | CASSLGETSAEQYF | TGCGCCAGCAGCTTGGGGGAGACTAGCGCCGAGCAGTACTTC
NA | TRBJ2-5 | TRBV5-8 | TRBD2 | CASSLGGLAGALETQYF | TGTGCCAGCAGCTTGGGGGGACTAGCGGGGGCCTTGGAGACCCAGTACTTC
few | TRBJ1-5 | TRBV19 | NA | CASSQGFNQPQHF | TGTGCCAGTAGTCAGGGCTTTAATCAGCCCCAGCATTTT
NA | TRBJ1-2 | TRBV7-2 | NA | CASSSRVTWLNYGYTF | TGTGCCAGCAGCTCCCGGGTCACCTGGCTAAACTATGGCTACACCTTC
once | TRBJ2-7 | TRBV5-4 | TRBD1 | CASSLGTGNYEQYF | TGTGCCAGCAGCTTGGGGACAGGTAACTACGAGCAGTACTTC
NA | TRBJ2-2 | TRBV7-6 | TRBD1 | CASSLGGQGDRELFF | TGTGCCAGCAGCTTAGGGGGACAGGGGGACCGGGAGCTGTTTTTT
NA | TRBJ1-1 | TRBV19 | NA | CASRPSGPRDAFF | TGTGCCAGTAGGCCTAGCGGGCCAAGGGATGCTTTCTTT
NA | TRBJ2-7 | TRBV18 | TRBD2 | CASSKVASGGGSYEQYF | TGTGCCAGCTCAAAGGTGGCTAGCGGGGGAGGGTCCTACGAGCAGTACTTC
NA | TRBJ1-1 | TRBV5-1 | NA | CASSWGGPNTEAFF | TGCGCCAGCAGCTGGGGGGGTCCGAACACTGAAGCTTTCTTT
NA | TRBJ2-1 | TRBV7-3 | TRBD1 | CASSFRDSSSYNEQFF | TGTGCCAGCAGCTTCAGGGACAGCTCCTCCTACAATGAGCAGTTCTTC
NA | TRBJ2-1 | TRBV5-1 | TRBD1 | CASSSQDRYNEQFF | TGCGCCAGCAGCTCCCAGGACAGGTACAATGAGCAGTTCTTC
NA | TRBJ1-2 | TRBV4-1 | NA | CASSQVGSYGYTF | TGCGCCAGCAGCCAAGTGGGCTCCTATGGCTACACCTTC